The sequence of this T cell receptor beta chain was determined in a study of blood T cell repertoires in COVID-19. Overall study context: PBMCs, B-cell-depleted T cells, or T cells provided the cDNA or gDNA that made up the material.

Germline V lookup: CDR1 SGHDN, CDR2 FVKESK. V shed 3 bases, J shed 10 bases, and the junction held 6 bases outside the gene matches. CDR3 length equals 14 residues. In the original workflow: Cell counts per sample came from amplifying reference gene primers. Sequencing was performed with immunoSEQ multiplex PCR; in TCRdb, only in-frame clones are kept and a portion is missing. Clone size and V and J calls were adopted from that table, with D and trimming inferred from the DNA. Altogether 150,000 or so clones are present, 85% to 90% being singletons, with the ten largest covering approximately 7%. The chain employs TRBV14 and TRBJ1-6; 7 nucleotides align to TRBD1. The clonotype comes from a man in his fifties with active or convalescent COVID-19. The sequencing input was peripheral blood. CDR3 in amino acids: CASSQRQGESPLHF. CDR3 coding DNA: TGTGCCAGCAGCCAGAGACAGGGAGAATCACCCCTCCACTTT.